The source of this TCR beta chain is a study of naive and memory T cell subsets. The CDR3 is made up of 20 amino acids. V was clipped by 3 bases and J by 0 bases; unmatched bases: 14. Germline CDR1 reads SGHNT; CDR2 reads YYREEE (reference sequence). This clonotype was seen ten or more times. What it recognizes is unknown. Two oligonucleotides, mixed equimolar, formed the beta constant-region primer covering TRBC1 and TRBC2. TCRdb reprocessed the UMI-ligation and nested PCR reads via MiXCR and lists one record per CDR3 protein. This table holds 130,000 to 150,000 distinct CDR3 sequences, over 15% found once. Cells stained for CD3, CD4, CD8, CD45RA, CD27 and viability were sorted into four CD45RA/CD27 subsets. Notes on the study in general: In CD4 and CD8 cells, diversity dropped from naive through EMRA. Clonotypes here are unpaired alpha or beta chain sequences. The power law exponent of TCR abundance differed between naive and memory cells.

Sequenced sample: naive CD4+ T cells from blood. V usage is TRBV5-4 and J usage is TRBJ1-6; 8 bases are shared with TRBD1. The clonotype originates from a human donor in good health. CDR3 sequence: CASSSDHMTGDSSYNSPLHF. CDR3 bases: TGTGCCAGCAGCTCGGACCACATGACAGGGGACAGCTCCTATAATTCACCCCTCCACTTT.